This T cell receptor (beta chain) comes out of a study of cytomegalovirus exposure and HLA in healthy donors. Whole-study context: The use of the same platform for the 95 to 150 validation repertoires and the approximately 730 first-cohort repertoires was reported by a later analysis.

Trimming took 7 bases from V and 6 from J; bases not matched to a gene: 8. Germline V gives CDR1 SQVTM, CDR2 ANQGSEA. The CDR3 consists of 15 residues. Study observations and caveats: Rarity characterized most TCR sequences, yet some public TCRs appeared in many donors. Some TCR beta chains (roughly 160 of them) were listed as cytomegalovirus-associated. Reported performance of the classifier showed diagnosis of cytomegalovirus status with high specificity and sensitivity.

On this clone: No antigen is known for it.

The repertoire was sequenced with immunoSEQ multiplex PCR; TCRdb's copy has only in-frame clones and lacks some. Here the sample spans 330,000 or so clones, around 86% being singletons. The chain links TRBV29-1 to TRBJ2-3; 15 positions match TRBD2. Sequenced material: PBMCs. This clonotype originated in a young woman in good health and CMV-seronegative. In DNA form, the CDR3 reads TGCAGCGGTGGACTAGCGGGAGGGCAGGGGGATACGCAGTATTTT. As protein: CSGGLAGGQGDTQYF.